The source of this T cell receptor (beta chain) is a study of cytomegalovirus exposure and HLA in healthy donors. Whole-study results and caveats: In a later analysis, a genetic analysis reported fewer productive-TCR N-insertions in an Asian-associated ancestry cluster than the cohort average. Generally TCR sequences proved uncommon, though certain public TCRs appeared in numerous donors. Most of the TCR beta V segments (in an earlier analysis) were productive either about 87% or about 30% of the time. It was reported that the classifier diagnosed cytomegalovirus status with high specificity and sensitivity in both the original and validation cohorts.

Note on this clone: The antigen remains undetermined.

The PCR employed 60 Vbeta primers together with 13 Jbeta primers. Only in-frame clones appear in the TCRdb table, and some are missing; sequencing was by immunoSEQ multiplex PCR. The sample consists of about 63,000 clones, roughly 80% of them appearing once. The material sequenced was PBMCs. The clonotype originates from a woman in her 40s in good health and CMV-seropositive.

Here the CDR3 reads CASSLMDREHYGYTF. CDR3 DNA: TGCGCCAGCAGCCTTATGGACAGGGAACACTATGGCTACACCTTC. The chain recombines TRBV4-1 with TRBJ1-2; 8 bases fit TRBD1. CDR3 length: 15 residues. V dropped 4 bases and J dropped 3; count of bases not matched to a gene: 7. CDR1 and CDR2 from the germline V gene are MGHRA and YSYEKL.